This T cell receptor (beta chain) was documented in a study of blood T cell repertoires in COVID-19. The overall study: There were acute and convalescent COVID-19 samples, and they came from the United States, Italy and Spain.

The V segment lost 2 bases and the J segment 4 bases; nucleotides outside the gene matches: 6. The CDR3 runs to 15 residues. Germline CDR1 is ENHRY and CDR2 is SYGVKD. Here immunoSEQ multiplex PCR was the method, and the copy in TCRdb shows in-frame clones only, minus some. The profile covers tens of thousands of clones, with about nine tenths appearing a single time and 22% taken by the ten largest. This chain links TRBV10-3 with TRBJ2-7; 9 bases line up with TRBD1. Sample: peripheral blood. This receptor was identified in an elderly woman with COVID-19, enrolled during active disease. The CDR3 DNA reads as TGTGCCATCAGTGAGACCGGACAGGGGAGTTACGAGCAGTACTTC. The encoded protein is CAISETGQGSYEQYF.